This T cell receptor (beta chain) was profiled in a study of cytomegalovirus exposure and HLA in healthy donors. Study as a whole: A subsequent analysis stated that the 120 or so validation repertoires were run on the same platform as the approximately 660 first-cohort repertoires. The study's findings and limits: The study recorded around 160 TCR beta chains that were cytomegalovirus-associated. Among TCR sequences, most were rare, though some public TCRs appeared in many donors.

The data were produced by immunoSEQ multiplex PCR, yet TCRdb's version contains in-frame clones alone and is incomplete. Among about 240,000 clones, about 87% were seen once, and the ten largest hold less than 3%. Among the roughly 120 subjects of the validation cohort, separate from the approximately 660-subject first cohort, were the donors. Germline-derived CDR1 and CDR2 are MDHEN and SYDVKM. The CDR3 sequence is 17 residues long. With V trimmed by 6 bases and J by 5 bases, 18 bases remained unmatched. With regard to this clone: As yet, its antigen is unknown.

This chain connects TRBV28 to TRBJ2-5; 7 positions agree with TRBD2. This sequence was found in a man in his late teens or twenties in good health and CMV-seronegative. Sequencing was performed on PBMCs. The CDR3 DNA reads as TGTGCCAGCAGGGGGTCGTGGGGACTACACCCCAGGGAGACCCAGTACTTC. Protein sequence: CASRGSWGLHPRETQYF.